The 28 T cell receptor beta chains in this list originate from one sample, sequenced in a study of T cell repertoires in ileal Crohn's disease (dated by TCRdb to between 2018 and 2020). The time point label here, explained by the study, means: neoterminal ileum biopsy at postoperative endoscopy, about 6 months after surgery. The library was obtained by the immunoSEQ multiplex PCR assay. TCRdb limited this immuneACCESS table to in-frame rearrangements with V and J called. A share of clones is missing; checked studies link under half to unresolved V genes, and the rest is unexplained. The sample data list about 760 clones, and about 92% of these were observed just once. About 18% of the sample rests with the top ten. Sequencing was performed on ileal tissue. These receptors all stem from an adult with Crohn's disease.

Remarks on this clone: At one boundary the junction diverges from the germline segment, which might be a read error. The CDR3 DNA follows: TGTGCTAGCAGCCCCTCGGGCGGGTCCTACAATGAGCAGTTCTTC. Translation gives CASSPSGGSYNEQFF. V usage is TRBV7-7 and J usage is TRBJ2-1; D possibly corresponds to TRBD2 (5 bases). CDR1 is SSHAT and CDR2 is FNYEAQ in the germline V gene (reference sequence). This CDR3 region has 15 residues. Full variable domain (missing parts from reference TRBV7-7 and TRBJ2-1): GAGVSQSPRYKVTKRGQDVTLRCDPISSHATLYWYQQALGQGPEFLTYFNYEAQPDKSGLPSDRFSAERPEGSISTLTIQRTEQRDSAMYRCASSPSGGSYNEQFFGPGTRLTVL.

This chain uses TRBV10-1 with TRBJ2-3, with a possible D match to TRBD2 (6 bases). The V and J ends lost 3 bases and 0 bases respectively, with 22 bases between them. The germline CDR1 and CDR2 sequences are WNHNN and SYGVQD (reference sequence). The CDR3 sequence is 19 residues long. The CDR3 here is CASSDTEHSGGASTDTQYF. CDR3 nucleotide sequence: TGCGCCAGCAGTGACACCGAACACTCCGGGGGAGCTAGCACAGATACGCAGTATTTT.

This clone was recorded once. The chain uses TRBV11-2 and TRBJ2-2, with D possibly matching TRBD1 (5 bases). This CDR3 has 14 amino acids. CDR1 and CDR2 (germline): SGHAT, FQNNGV. The germline V and J ends were trimmed by 1 base and 7 bases, with 10 bases remaining between them. CDR3 sequence: CASSLARAVGELFF. The CDR3 region has the DNA TGTGCCAGCAGCTTAGCCAGGGCGGTCGGGGAGCTGTTTTTT.

This chain links TRBV19 with TRBJ1-2; tentatively, D is TRBD1 (5 bases). There are 13 residues in the CDR3. CDR1 LNHDA and CDR2 SQIVND come from the germline V gene (reference sequence). Trimming pared 8 bases from V and 1 base from J, leaving 11 bases between. CDR3 in amino acids: CASRLGGNYGYTF. CDR3 coding DNA: TGTGCCAGTCGTTTGGGGGGTAACTATGGCTACACCTTC.

The gene calls are TRBV9 and TRBJ2-2; TRBD2 matches 8 bases. The trim removed 0 bases at V and 6 bases at J, leaving 1 base unmatched. The germline V gene encodes CDR1 SGDLS and CDR2 YYNGEE. This CDR3 is built from 14 residues. CDR3 in amino acids: CASSVGLAPGELFF. For the CDR3, the DNA is TGTGCCAGCAGCGTAGGACTAGCGCCCGGGGAGCTGTTTTTT.

A few counts support this clone. This chain links TRBV7-2 with TRBJ2-3; 11 bases align to TRBD2. V dropped 1 base and J dropped 6; count of bases not matched to a gene: 3. CDR1 is SGHTA and CDR2 is FQGNSA in the germline V gene. CDR3 size: 15 residues. The CDR3 nucleotides are TGTGCCAGCAGCTTAGTGAGGACTAGCGGGGATACGCAGTATTTT. Encoded protein: CASSLVRTSGDTQYF.

This clone was observed once. V and J are TRBV13 and TRBJ2-7; 13 bases align to TRBD2. Germline CDR1 reads PRHDT; CDR2 reads FYEKMQ (reference sequence). The J segment lost 3 bases and the V segment lost 5 bases, leaving 10 bases of the junction unmatched. This CDR3 comprises 17 residues. CDR3 residues: CASSIGLAGEHLYEQYF. The CDR3 DNA follows: TGTGCCAGCAGCATCGGACTAGCGGGGGAGCACCTCTACGAGCAGTACTTC.

This sequence joins TRBV6-1 and TRBJ1-2; TRBD1 matches 12 bases. Unmatched junction bases numbered 6, after V lost 6 bases and J lost 4 bases. This CDR3 region has 15 residues. Per germline, CDR1 MNHNS and CDR2 SASEGT. CDR3 sequence: CASSPGTGGGYGYTF. The DNA for the CDR3 is TGTGCCAGCAGCCCTGGGACAGGGGGCGGCTATGGCTACACCTTC.

DNA of the CDR3: TGTGCCAGCAGCCAACGACCGACAGGAAACTATGGCTACACCTTC. Amino acid sequence: CASSQRPTGNYGYTF. The V and J genes are TRBV7-8 and TRBJ1-2, with TRBD1 as a possible D gene (6 bases). Germline values: CDR1 SGHVS, CDR2 FQNEAQ. Trimming pared 5 bases from V and 2 bases from J, leaving 15 bases between. The CDR3 consists of 15 residues.

CDR3: CASSQAQQVTYEQYF. The CDR3 coding sequence is TGCGCCAGCAGCCAAGCCCAACAGGTGACCTACGAGCAGTACTTC. The gene calls are TRBV4-1 and TRBJ2-7; D is possibly TRBD1 (5 bases). V lost 1 base to trimming and J lost 2 bases, with 12 bases between them. This CDR3 has 15 amino acids. Germline loops: CDR1 MGHRA, CDR2 YSYEKL.

The rearrangement uses TRBV29-1 and TRBJ2-3; 11 nucleotides agree with TRBD2. V was clipped by 5 bases and J by 5 bases; unmatched bases: 12. Germline V lookup: CDR1 SQVTM, CDR2 ANQGSEA. This CDR3 comprises 16 residues. Here the CDR3 reads CSVRINSGGAGDTQYF. In nucleotides, the CDR3 is TGCAGCGTTCGGATTAATAGCGGGGGGGCGGGAGATACGCAGTATTTT.

The chain is built from TRBV5-6 and TRBJ2-3, with 7 bases aligning to TRBD2. J was trimmed by 3 bases and V by 0 bases; bases with no gene match: 7. This CDR3 is built from 16 residues. Germline loops: CDR1 SGHDT, CDR2 YYEEEE. As DNA, the CDR3 is TGTGCCAGCAGCTTGGTGGGAGGGAGGATTACAGATACGCAGTATTTT. Amino acid sequence: CASSLVGGRITDTQYF.

The V call is TRBV19, the J call TRBJ1-5; TRBD1 might be the D (6 bases). The germline CDR1 and CDR2 sequences are LNHDA and SQIVND (reference sequence). Trimming removed 5 bases at V and 5 bases at J, with 16 bases between. This CDR3 spans 15 amino acids. CDR3 region: CASSPMDRKYQPQHF. CDR3 nucleotide sequence: TGTGCCAGTAGTCCCATGGACAGAAAGTATCAGCCCCAGCATTTT.

The chain joins TRBV28 to TRBJ1-2, with 9 bases fitting TRBD1. The V gene's germline CDR1 is MDHEN and CDR2 SYDVKM. The CDR3 spans 13 residues. Trimming took 6 bases from V and 8 from J; bases not matched to a gene: 7. CDR3 DNA: TGTGCCAGCAGGCCCACAGGGGGCGACGGCTACACCTTC. Amino acids: CASRPTGGDGYTF.

This clone was seen just once. This rearrangement joins TRBV20-1 to TRBJ1-3; no clear D. V lost 8 bases and J lost 2, with 7 bases in between. Looked up from germline, CDR1 is DFQATT and CDR2 is SNEGSKA (reference sequence). This CDR3 has 11 residues. CDR3: CSLNAGNTIYF. The CDR3 DNA is TGCAGTCTTAATGCTGGAAACACCATATATTTT.

The V call is TRBV10-3, the J call TRBJ2-7; TRBD2 matches 14 bases. This CDR3 is built from 15 residues. Germline V gene data show CDR1 as ENHRY and CDR2 as SYGVKD. After removal of 4 bases from V and 3 bases from J, the junction contained 2 bases not matched to a gene. CDR3 in DNA: TGTGCCATCAGTGTGGGGACTAGCGGGAGCTACGAGCAGTACTTC. Encoded protein: CAISVGTSGSYEQYF.

The J gene is TRBJ1-3, the V gene TRBV9; 7 bases are a match to TRBD1. Trimming removed 0 bases from V and 0 bases from J; junction bases left unmatched: 6. Germline loops: CDR1 SGDLS, CDR2 YYNGEE. CDR3 length equals 17 residues. Here the CDR3 reads CASSVVGDRDSGNTIYF. The CDR3 nucleotides read TGTGCCAGCAGCGTAGTTGGAGACAGGGACTCTGGAAACACCATATATTTT. Filled out from reference TRBV9 and TRBJ1-3, the complete variable domain reads DSGVTQTPKHLITATGQRVTLRCSPRSGDLSVYWYQQSLDQGLQFLIQYYNGEERAKGNILERFSAQQFPDLHSELNLSSLELGDSALYFCASSVVGDRDSGNTIYFGEGSWLTVV.

This clone was seen a handful of times. The chain is built from TRBV5-4 and TRBJ1-2; no definite D call. CDR1 and CDR2 from the germline V gene are SGHNT and YYREEE (reference sequence). V shed 2 bases and J shed 3 bases, with 11 bases lying between them. The CDR3 spans 14 residues. The CDR3 nucleotides are TGTGCCAGCAGCTTTAAAGGGCCCCACTATGGCTACACCTTC. Its protein is CASSFKGPHYGYTF.

This clone showed up just once. The rearrangement uses TRBV29-1 and TRBJ1-2, with D hard to call. There are 15 residues in the CDR3. Germline V CDR1 and CDR2: SQVTM, ANQGSEA. V was trimmed by 5 bases and J by 1 base, leaving 17 bases between them. The CDR3, as DNA: TGCAGCGTTCCGGGGAGTGGGAGCGGTAACTATGGCTACACCTTC. It specifies CSVPGSGSGNYGYTF.

The rearrangement joins TRBV5-6 to TRBJ2-3, with 7 bases lining up with TRBD2. Germline CDR1 SGHDT, CDR2 YYEEEE. V lost 0 bases and J lost 6; bases outside the gene matches: 4. The CDR3 contains 14 residues. CDR3 loop: CASSLVGRWDTQYF. For the CDR3, the DNA is TGTGCCAGCAGCTTGGTCGGGAGGTGGGATACGCAGTATTTT.

The chain links TRBV28 to TRBJ2-3, with TRBD1 as a possible D gene (5 bases). The CDR3 is 15 residues long. The V and J ends lost 6 bases and 6 bases respectively, with 19 bases between them. The germline gives CDR1 MDHEN, CDR2 SYDVKM. The chain's CDR3 is CASRSLLTAPDTQYF. CDR3 sequence (DNA): TGTGCCAGCAGATCCCTTTTGACAGCTCCGGATACGCAGTATTTT.

V is TRBV7-2 and J is TRBJ2-1; TRBD1 matches at 7 bases. Germline values: CDR1 SGHTA, CDR2 FQGNSA. V lost 5 bases and J lost 3; bases outside the gene matches: 4. The CDR3 sequence is 14 residues long. DNA for the CDR3: TGTGCCAGCAGCCTCGCAGGGGGCTACAATGAGCAGTTCTTC. It yields the protein CASSLAGGYNEQFF.

The gene calls are TRBV19 and TRBJ2-7; a possible D gene is TRBD1 (6 bases). CDR1 is LNHDA, CDR2 SQIVND, per germline (reference sequence). V was trimmed by 4 bases and J by 6 bases, leaving 10 bases between them. The CDR3 totals 12 residues. CDR3 DNA: TGTGCCAGTAGTACCTCAGGGGCCGAGCAGTACTTC. Translated: CASSTSGAEQYF. The full variable domain, completed using reference TRBV19 and TRBJ2-7, is DGGITQSPKYLFRKEGQNVTLSCEQNLNHDAMYWYRQDPGQGLRLIYYSQIVNDFQKGDIAEGYSVSREKKESFPLTVTSAQKNPTAFYLCASSTSGAEQYFGPGTRLTVT.

V usage is TRBV30 and J usage is TRBJ1-1; D remains unclear. V was shortened by 2 bases and J by 3 bases, with 7 bases between the two germline ends. Per germline, CDR1 GTSNPN and CDR2 SVGIG (reference sequence). CDR3 size: 12 residues. The DNA for the CDR3 is TGTGCCTGGAGTCCCCACGACACTGAAGCTTTCTTT. This encodes CAWSPHDTEAFF.

The chain recombines TRBV19 with TRBJ1-4; D not resolved. The CDR3 extends over 17 amino acids. Trimming left V 4 bases short and J 0 bases short, with 15 bases between. Germline-derived CDR1 and CDR2 are LNHDA and SQIVND (reference sequence). The CDR3 DNA reads TGTGCCAGTAGTACCCCCCGGACGGCCGCAACTAATGAAAAACTGTTTTTT. Amino acid sequence: CASSTPRTAATNEKLFF.

The V and J genes are TRBV9 and TRBJ2-2; 10 bases match TRBD1. CDR3 length equals 16 residues. Germline-derived CDR1 and CDR2 are SGDLS and YYNGEE. Trimming took 0 bases from V and 6 from J; bases not matched to a gene: 5. CDR3 region: CASSVVTGGLSGELFF. CDR3 sequence (DNA): TGTGCCAGCAGCGTAGTGACAGGGGGCCTGTCCGGGGAGCTGTTTTTT.

J is TRBJ2-2 and V is TRBV7-6; D uncertain. CDR1 and CDR2 from the germline V gene are SGHVS and FNYEAQ. V was trimmed by 5 bases and J by 3 bases, leaving 10 bases between them. The CDR3 totals 14 residues. The CDR3 bases are TGTGCCAGCAGCCCCAGACCATACACCGGGGAGCTGTTTTTT. Translated: CASSPRPYTGELFF.

In regard to this clone: The final CDR3 position lacks the conserved phenylalanine or tryptophan, pointing to a likely read error. No DNA is shown, since the ends of the CDR3 on it are uncertain; the CDR3 is the one TCRdb lists. The rearrangement uses TRBV7-2 and TRBJ2-7; the table's D call of TRBD2 was not tested on the DNA. The CDR3 adds up to 13 amino acids, both ends counted. Germline V CDR1 and CDR2: SGHTA, FQGNSA. CDR3 region: CASSRGPGLEPSI.